The T cell receptor beta chain under discussion was sequenced for a study of OX40 agonist ivuxolimab in advanced cancers. Study-wide context: Patients took ivuxolimab, an agonistic anti-OX40 (CD134) antibody. One hepatocellular carcinoma and two cutaneous melanoma patients partially responded. General study results and limits: Some patients who did not respond also had low normalized T-cell clonal expansion.

The table came from immunoSEQ multiplex PCR; TCRdb's copy has only in-frame clones and leaves some out. The table has some 100,000 clones, less than 90% seen once. Looked up from germline, CDR1 is LGHNA and CDR2 is YSLEER. The CDR3 length is 15 residues. V shed 3 bases and J 3 bases; nucleotides not matched to a gene: 6. Researchers took blood at baseline, on cycle 4 day 1, and on cycle 7 day 1. Points on this clone: Its target is not known.

Sample: CD4+ or CD8+ T cells sorted from blood, taken in a trial of the OX40 agonist ivuxolimab. The sequence was collected from an adult with an advanced solid tumor such as melanoma, head and neck, liver or kidney cancer. The rearrangement links TRBV4-3 to TRBJ2-3, with TRBD2 matching over 7 bases. The CDR3 region has the DNA TGCGCCAGCAGCCAGAGCCCGGGACTAACAGATACGCAGTATTTT. It codes for CASSQSPGLTDTQYF.